These 12 T cell receptor beta chains originate from one sample sequenced in a study of graft-versus-host responses after intestinal transplantation. Sequencing was performed with immunoSEQ multiplex PCR; in TCRdb, only in-frame clones are kept and a portion is missing. The sample has 4,000 to 5,000 clones; around 32% are singletons. The specimen was alloreactive CD4+ T cells from a mixed lymphocyte reaction culture, collected before transplantation. Subset noted: CFSE-low proliferating T cells sorted from roughly 6-day pre-transplant mixed lymphocyte reaction (GvH or HvG direction). These TCRs come from a human patient who was an organ donor for intestinal transplantation.

The chain recombines TRBV11-2 with TRBJ1-1, with D uncertain. The CDR3 sequence is 14 residues long. Germline V gives CDR1 SGHAT, CDR2 FQNNGV. V was pared by 3 bases and J by 4 bases, with 12 bases between. The CDR3 sequence is CASSLGSGVTEAFF. CDR3 bases: TGTGCCAGCAGCTTGGGATCGGGTGTCACTGAAGCTTTCTTT.

There are a few counts of this clone. DNA of the CDR3: TGTGCCAGCAGTGGGAGAGCTCCGGGTGGCTACACCTTC. Translated, it gives CASSGRAPGGYTF. This chain links TRBV6-1 with TRBJ1-2; D not resolved. The CDR3 loop spans 13 amino acids. Trimming took 4 bases from V and 7 from J, leaving 13 bases between them. The germline V gene encodes CDR1 MNHNS and CDR2 SASEGT.

There are a few counts of this clone. The CDR3 sequence is CASSQQGNQPQHF. CDR3 bases: TGCGCCAGCAGCCAACAGGGCAATCAGCCCCAGCATTTT. The chain links TRBV4-3 to TRBJ1-5; D uncertain. Trimming removed 2 bases at V and 2 bases at J, with 4 bases between. This CDR3 is 13 amino acids long. Germline V CDR1 and CDR2: LGHNA, YSLEER.

The chain links TRBV7-2 to TRBJ2-7; TRBD2 matches at 12 bases. There are 14 residues in the CDR3. CDR1 and CDR2 (germline): SGHTA, FQGNSA. The junction had 5 bases not matched to a gene; V was cut back by 2 bases and J by 9 bases. This CDR3 reads CASSLYSSGGVQYF. The CDR3 DNA is TGTGCCAGCAGCTTATATTCTAGCGGGGGGGTGCAGTACTTC.

This clone was recorded a few times. The rearrangement joins TRBV6-5 to TRBJ2-2; 15 positions agree with TRBD2. The V and J ends lost 1 base and 6 bases, in that order; junction bases with no gene match: 0. CDR1 is MNHEY, CDR2 SVGAGI, per germline. This CDR3 contains 16 residues. This CDR3 is CASSYWTSGGAGELFF. The CDR3 bases are TGTGCCAGCAGTTACTGGACTAGCGGGGGGGCCGGGGAGCTGTTTTTT.

The chain carries TRBV2 and TRBJ2-1; TRBD2 matches at 13 bases. Trimming took 5 bases from V and 4 from J; bases not matched to a gene: 2. Germline assignment: CDR1 SNHLY and CDR2 FYNNEI. This CDR3 is 15 amino acids long. CDR3 bases: TGTGCCAGCAGTACTAGCGGGGGGGCATACAATGAGCAGTTCTTC. Encoded protein: CASSTSGGAYNEQFF.

This clone was found a few times. The V and J genes are TRBV5-1 and TRBJ2-3; D may correspond to TRBD1 or TRBD2 (6 bases each). There are 16 residues in the CDR3. Germline lookup yields CDR1 SGHRS and CDR2 YFSETQ. V was cut by 0 bases and J by 2 bases, with 13 bases left in between. The CDR3 loop is CASSLVGGPNTDTQYF. In DNA form, the CDR3 reads TGCGCCAGCAGCTTGGTTGGGGGGCCGAACACAGATACGCAGTATTTT.

The gene calls are TRBV6-4 and TRBJ2-7, with D tentatively TRBD2 (5 bases). Germline assignment: CDR1 MRHNA and CDR2 SNTAGT. The CDR3 runs to 12 residues. V was pared by 6 bases and J by 3 bases, with 9 bases between. This CDR3 is CASRPGNYEQYF. The CDR3 DNA sequence: TGTGCCAGCAGGCCCGGGAACTACGAGCAGTACTTC.

Note on this clone: The same CDR3 arises from other DNA sequences in this sample as well. The chain joins TRBV9 to TRBJ2-3; TRBD2 might be the D (5 bases). The V gene lost 0 bases and the J gene lost 3 bases, with 5 bases spanning the gap. There are 13 residues in the CDR3. The V gene's germline CDR1 is SGDLS and CDR2 YYNGEE. The CDR3 DNA sequence: TGTGCCAGCAGCGTAGCGGGGACAGATACGCAGTATTTT. This codes for CASSVAGTDTQYF.

V is TRBV5-1 and J is TRBJ1-1; maybe TRBD1 (5 bases). This CDR3 spans 15 amino acids. The ends were cut back, 0 bases at V and 3 bases at J, with 12 bases in the middle. Germline-derived CDR1 and CDR2 are SGHRS and YFSETQ. The CDR3 DNA follows: TGCGCCAGCAGCTTGGGAGGGGCTGGGTACACTGAAGCTTTCTTT. Translation gives CASSLGGAGYTEAFF.

The chain's CDR3 is CASSYSGGRDTQYF. In nucleotides, the CDR3 is TGTGCCAGCAGTTACTCGGGGGGTCGTGATACGCAGTATTTT. The chain uses TRBV6-5 and TRBJ2-3; D is possibly TRBD2 (6 bases). The V end was cut by 0 bases, the J end by 6 bases, with 10 bases between. Germline CDR1 reads MNHEY; CDR2 reads SVGAGI. CDR3 length: 14 amino acids.

This clone has just a few counts. The chain employs TRBV18 and TRBJ1-6; TRBD1 agrees at 7 bases. The germline V gene encodes CDR1 KGHSH and CDR2 LQKENI. V gave up 1 base and J gave up 10 bases; unmatched junction bases: 10. This CDR3 is 16 amino acids long. CDR3: CASSPQIPGGDSPLHF. The CDR3 nucleotides read TGTGCCAGCTCACCACAAATCCCAGGGGGTGACTCACCCCTCCACTTT.